Following are 8 T cell receptor beta chains from one sample sequenced in a study of cytomegalovirus exposure and HLA in healthy donors. Assay used: immunoSEQ multiplex PCR; TCRdb lists only in-frame clones, some missing. The sample shows 90,000 to 110,000 clones, 86% of them seen only once. Material: PBMCs. The origin of the receptors is a woman aged 18-35 years in good health and CMV-seropositive.

The chain employs TRBV4-1 and TRBJ2-3; D is possibly TRBD1 (6 bases). V lost 2 bases and J 11 bases, leaving 23 bases between the germline ends. The CDR3 is 16 amino acids. Germline assignment: CDR1 MGHRA and CDR2 YSYEKL. CDR3 DNA sequence: TGCGCCAGCAGCCAAACTGTCCTCAGGGGCCCGGTGGAGCAGTATTTT. Protein product: CASSQTVLRGPVEQYF.

The chain combines TRBV28 with TRBJ2-7; TRBD2 agrees at 9 bases. Germline values: CDR1 MDHEN, CDR2 SYDVKM. The CDR3 totals 15 residues. Unmatched junction bases numbered 8, after V lost 5 bases and J lost 3 bases. The CDR3 DNA sequence: TGTGCCAGCAGTCCCAGCGAGCGGGGGGTCTACGAGCAGTACTTC. Protein product: CASSPSERGVYEQYF.

This chain links TRBV11-2 with TRBJ1-3; possibly TRBD1 for D (5 bases). Germline CDR1 and CDR2: SGHAT and FQNNGV. Trimming shortened V by 5 bases and J by 0 bases, and 14 bases separated the two germline ends. The CDR3 is 16 residues long. CDR3 region: CASSPYQGVSGNTIYF. DNA for the CDR3: TGTGCCAGCAGCCCGTACCAGGGTGTCTCTGGAAACACCATATATTTT. Combining the CDR3 with reference TRBV11-2 and TRBJ1-3 gives the whole variable domain EAGVAQSPRYKIIEKRQSVAFWCNPISGHATLYWYQQILGQGPKLLIQFQNNGVVDDSQLPKDRFSAERLKGVDSTLKIQPAKLEDSAVYLCASSPYQGVSGNTIYFGEGSWLTVV.

J is TRBJ1-2 and V is TRBV21-1; the D call in the table, TRBD1, was not verified against the DNA. TRBV21-1 is recorded as a pseudogene. The CDR3 consists of 18 residues. As DNA, the CDR3 is TGTGCCAGCAGCAAAGTCCATCTCAAGGACAGGGATTTGGATGGCTACACCTTC. It is translated as CASSKVHLKDRDLDGYTF.

The V gene is TRBV4-2, the J gene TRBJ1-2, with 7 bases lining up with TRBD1. CDR3 length: 17 amino acids. Looked up from germline, CDR1 is LGHNA and CDR2 is YNFKEQ. The V and J ends lost 0 bases and 2 bases, in that order; junction bases with no gene match: 9. The CDR3 region is CASSQDHFYRGNYGYTF. The CDR3, as DNA: TGTGCCAGCAGCCAAGATCATTTTTACAGGGGCAACTATGGCTACACCTTC.

This clone was seen a single time. J is TRBJ1-2 and V is TRBV6-5; no clear D gene. This CDR3 is built from 14 residues. Germline loops: CDR1 MNHEY, CDR2 SVGAGI. V lost 5 bases, J lost 2 bases, and 12 bases lay in between. CDR3 sequence: CASSDTYPNYGYTF. DNA of the CDR3: TGTGCCAGCAGTGACACGTACCCAAACTATGGCTACACCTTC.

This chain links TRBV9 with TRBJ2-3; 13 bases line up with TRBD2. The germline V gene has CDR1 SGDLS and CDR2 YYNGEE. The CDR3 length is 17 residues. V was pared by 0 bases and J by 3 bases, with 4 bases of the junction left unmatched. This CDR3 reads CASSVEGLAGFTDTQYF. The CDR3 DNA reads as TGTGCCAGCAGCGTAGAGGGACTAGCGGGATTTACAGATACGCAGTATTTT.

The chain uses TRBV7-9 and TRBJ2-4, with TRBD1 matching over 8 bases. The CDR3 has 15 residues. Germline CDR1 is SEHNR and CDR2 is FQNEAQ (reference sequence). V dropped 3 bases and J dropped 8; count of bases not matched to a gene: 9. The CDR3 loop reads CASSFSGTGPDIQYF. For the CDR3, the DNA is TGTGCCAGCAGCTTCTCAGGGACAGGTCCAGACATTCAGTACTTC.